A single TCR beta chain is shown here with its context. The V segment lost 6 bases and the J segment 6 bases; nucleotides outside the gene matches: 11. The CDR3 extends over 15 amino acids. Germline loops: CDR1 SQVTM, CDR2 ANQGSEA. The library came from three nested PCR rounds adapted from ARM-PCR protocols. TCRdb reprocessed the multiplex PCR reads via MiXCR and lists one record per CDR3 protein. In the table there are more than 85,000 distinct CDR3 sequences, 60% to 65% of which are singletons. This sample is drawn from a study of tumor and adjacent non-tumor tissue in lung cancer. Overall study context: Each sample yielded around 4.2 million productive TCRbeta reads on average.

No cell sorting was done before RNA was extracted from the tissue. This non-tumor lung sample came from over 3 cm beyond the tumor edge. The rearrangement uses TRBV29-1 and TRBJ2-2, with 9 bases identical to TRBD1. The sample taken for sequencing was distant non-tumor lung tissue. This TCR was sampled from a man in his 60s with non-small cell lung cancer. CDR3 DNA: TGCAGCGTCGCAGTGGGACAGGGCGTCCCCGGGGAGCTGTTTTTT. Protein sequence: CSVAVGQGVPGELFF.